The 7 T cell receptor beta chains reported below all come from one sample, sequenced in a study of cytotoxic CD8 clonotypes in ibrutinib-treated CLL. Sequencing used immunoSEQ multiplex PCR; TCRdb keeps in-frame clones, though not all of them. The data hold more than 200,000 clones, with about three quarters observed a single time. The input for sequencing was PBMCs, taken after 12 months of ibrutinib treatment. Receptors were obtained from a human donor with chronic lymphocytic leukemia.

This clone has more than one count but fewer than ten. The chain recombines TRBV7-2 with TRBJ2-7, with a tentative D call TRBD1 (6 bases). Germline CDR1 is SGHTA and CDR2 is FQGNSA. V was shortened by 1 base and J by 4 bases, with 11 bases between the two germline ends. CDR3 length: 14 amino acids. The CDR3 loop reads CASSLDFQGYEQYF. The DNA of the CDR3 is TGTGCCAGCAGCTTAGACTTCCAGGGGTACGAGCAGTACTTC. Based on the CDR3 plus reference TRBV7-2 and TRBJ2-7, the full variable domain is GAGVSQSPSNKVTEKGKDVELRCDPISGHTALYWYRQSLGQGLEFLIYFQGNSAPDKSGLPSDRFSAERTGGSVSTLTIQRTQQEDSAVYLCASSLDFQGYEQYFGPGTRLTVT.

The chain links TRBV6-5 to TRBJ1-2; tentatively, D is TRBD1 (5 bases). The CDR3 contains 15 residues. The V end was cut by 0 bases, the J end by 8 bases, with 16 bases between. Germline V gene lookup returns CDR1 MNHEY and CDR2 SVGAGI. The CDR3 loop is CASSYSRTNDWGYTF. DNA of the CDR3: TGTGCCAGCAGTTACTCCCGGACAAACGACTGGGGCTACACCTTC.

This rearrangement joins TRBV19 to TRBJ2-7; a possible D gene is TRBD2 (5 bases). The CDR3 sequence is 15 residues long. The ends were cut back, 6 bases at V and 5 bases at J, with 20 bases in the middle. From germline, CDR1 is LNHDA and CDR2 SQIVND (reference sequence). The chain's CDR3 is CASSNVRRTPHEQYF. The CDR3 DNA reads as TGTGCCAGTAGCAATGTGAGACGGACTCCTCACGAGCAGTACTTC. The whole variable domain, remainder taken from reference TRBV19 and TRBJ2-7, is DGGITQSPKYLFRKEGQNVTLSCEQNLNHDAMYWYRQDPGQGLRLIYYSQIVNDFQKGDIAEGYSVSREKKESFPLTVTSAQKNPTAFYLCASSNVRRTPHEQYFGPGTRLTVT.

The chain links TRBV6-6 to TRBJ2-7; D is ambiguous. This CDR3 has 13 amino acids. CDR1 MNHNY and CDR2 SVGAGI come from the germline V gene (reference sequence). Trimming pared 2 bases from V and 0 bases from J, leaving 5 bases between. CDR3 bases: TGTGCCAGCAGTTACCCGAGCTCCTACGAGCAGTACTTC. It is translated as CASSYPSSYEQYF.

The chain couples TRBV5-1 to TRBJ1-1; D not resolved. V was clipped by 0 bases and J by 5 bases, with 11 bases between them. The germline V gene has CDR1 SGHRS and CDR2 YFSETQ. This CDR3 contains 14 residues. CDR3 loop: CASSLGQTGTEAFF. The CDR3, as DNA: TGCGCCAGCAGCTTGGGTCAGACCGGGACTGAAGCTTTCTTT.

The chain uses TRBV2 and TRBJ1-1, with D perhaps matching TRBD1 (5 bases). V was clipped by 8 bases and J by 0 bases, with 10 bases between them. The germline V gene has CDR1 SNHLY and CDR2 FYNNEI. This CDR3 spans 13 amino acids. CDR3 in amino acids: CASSREVNTEAFF. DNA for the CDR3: TGTGCCAGCTCCAGGGAGGTGAACACTGAAGCTTTCTTT.

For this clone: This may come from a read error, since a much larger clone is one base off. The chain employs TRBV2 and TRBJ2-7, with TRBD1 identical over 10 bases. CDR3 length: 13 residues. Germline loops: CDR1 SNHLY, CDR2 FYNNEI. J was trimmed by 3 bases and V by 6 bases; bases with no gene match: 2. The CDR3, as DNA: TGTGCCAGCAGCCGGGACAGGGGCTACGAGCAGTACTTC. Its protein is CASSRDRGYEQYF. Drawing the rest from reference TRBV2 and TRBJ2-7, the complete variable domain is EPEVTQTPSHQVTQMGQEVILRCVPISNHLYFYWYRQILGQKVEFLVSFYNNEISEKSEIFDDQFSVERPDGSNFTLKIRSTKLEDSAMYFCASSRDRGYEQYFGPGTRLTVT.